This record covers a single T cell receptor beta chain. Patients had resection in Japan or China between the mid-2010s and the late 2010s. Premalignant or tumor cells were enriched by macro-dissection after pathologic assessment. The germline V gene encodes CDR1 KGHSH and CDR2 LQKENI. The CDR3 covers 15 residues. J was trimmed by 15 bases and V by 0 bases; bases with no gene match: 9. The data originate from a study of immune evolution from preneoplasia to lung adenocarcinoma. Assay: immunoSEQ multiplex PCR; the TCRdb copy retains only in-frame clones and omits some. The sample records roughly 6,300 clones, approximately 88% being singletons.

This clonotype originated in a donor older than 65 with lung adenocarcinoma. Source material: FFPE lung adenocarcinoma in situ tissue. The chain uses TRBV18 and TRBJ2-1, with 12 bases fitting TRBD2. CDR3 DNA: TGTGCCAGCTCACCACCCGCCCTAGCGGGAGGGTTAACGTTCTTC. It translates to CASSPPALAGGLTFF.